These 20 T cell receptor beta chains were sequenced from one sample in a study of breast tumors, draining lymph nodes, adjacent tissues. Breast cancer patients provided tissue from their axillary draining lymph nodes. TCRdb recomputed calls from the multiplex PCR reads with MiXCR, one row per CDR3 protein. This sample carries some 130,000 distinct CDR3 sequences, about 20% of them seen once, and the ten largest clones take roughly 2.8%. The material sequenced was axillary lymph node tissue. Receptor source: a female donor with breast cancer. Some clones in this sample may be carry-over from other donors' samples.

This clonotype has more than one count but fewer than ten. This chain connects TRBV28 to TRBJ1-3, with 7 nucleotides matching TRBD1. The V gene's germline CDR1 is MDHEN and CDR2 SYDVKM. The CDR3 totals 15 residues. The V segment lost 8 bases and the J segment 7 bases; nucleotides outside the gene matches: 14. The DNA for the CDR3 is TGTGCCAGCCGCCCGACAGGGAGGCAAAGGAACACCATATATTTT. Residues: CASRPTGRQRNTIYF.

This clonotype has at least ten counts. This chain joins TRBV12-3 or TRBV12-4 and TRBJ2-7; 7 bases line up with TRBD1. This CDR3 region has 15 residues. The V and J ends lost 6 bases and 0 bases, in that order; junction bases with no gene match: 8. CDR3 in amino acids: CASRQTGAPSYEQYF. In DNA, the CDR3 is TGTGCCAGCAGACAAACAGGGGCCCCCTCCTACGAGCAGTACTTC.

The chain employs TRBV28 and TRBJ1-2; 12 nucleotides agree with TRBD1. Germline CDR1 and CDR2: MDHEN and SYDVKM. The ends lost 3 bases at V and 13 bases at J; junction bases unmatched: 3. The CDR3 covers 12 residues. The CDR3 DNA follows: TGTGCCAGCAGTTTGGGACAGGGGGCCGTCACCTTC. It specifies CASSLGQGAVTF.

The rearrangement joins TRBV11-3 to TRBJ2-4; the match to TRBD1 covers 8 bases. Looked up from germline, CDR1 is SGHNT and CDR2 is YENEEA. The CDR3 spans 15 residues. Trimming at V came to 1 base and at J to 8 bases, leaving 7 bases not matched to a gene. CDR3 in DNA: TGTGCCAGCAGCTTAGGGACAGGGAAGGGAGACATTCAGTACTTC. Its protein product is CASSLGTGKGDIQYF. The full variable domain, in which reference TRBV11-3 and TRBJ2-4 provide the parts outside the CDR3, is EAGVVQSPRYKIIEKKQPVAFWCNPISGHNTLYWYLQNLGQGPELLIRYENEEAVDDSQLPKDRFSAERLKGVDSTLKIQPAELGDSAVYLCASSLGTGKGDIQYFGAGTRLSVL.

The chain recombines TRBV5-4 with TRBJ2-3; TRBD1 might be the D (6 bases). V lost 0 bases to trimming and J lost 2 bases, with 16 bases between them. The germline V gene encodes CDR1 SGHNT and CDR2 YYREEE (reference sequence). This CDR3 has 17 amino acids. The CDR3 DNA sequence: TGTGCCAGCAGCTTGGACCTCGTCAGGGGCCACACAGATACGCAGTATTTT. Protein sequence: CASSLDLVRGHTDTQYF.

This clonotype has a count of ten or more. The chain is built from TRBV24-1 and TRBJ2-7, with 7 bases fitting TRBD1. Germline lookup yields CDR1 KGHDR and CDR2 SFDVKD. The CDR3 runs 16 residues. Trimming removed 2 bases from V and 6 bases from J; junction bases left unmatched: 12. CDR3 bases: TGTGCCACCAGTGATTCTCGGACAGGAAAGAGGACCGAGCAGTACTTC. It is translated as CATSDSRTGKRTEQYF.

This clonotype showed up many times. The V and J genes are TRBV29-1 and TRBJ2-5; 7 nucleotides agree with TRBD1. Looked up from germline, CDR1 is SQVTM and CDR2 is ANQGSEA. The CDR3 is 11 amino acids. V dropped 6 bases and J dropped 5; count of bases not matched to a gene: 3. The CDR3 nucleotides are TGCAGCGTAACACAGGGGGAGACCCAGTACTTC. Protein sequence: CSVTQGETQYF.

This clonotype was seen many times. The chain links TRBV4-2 to TRBJ2-2; D unresolved. V was cut by 1 base and J by 3 bases, with 6 bases left in between. The CDR3 has 14 residues. The germline V gene has CDR1 LGHNA and CDR2 YNFKEQ. The CDR3 DNA is TGTGCCAGCAGCCAAGGACTTTACACCGGGGAGCTGTTTTTT. It encodes CASSQGLYTGELFF.

This clonotype was recorded many times. The V and J genes are TRBV7-9 and TRBJ2-1, with D maybe TRBD2 (6 bases). The germline CDR1 and CDR2 sequences are SEHNR and FQNEAQ (reference sequence). Trimming took 1 base from V and 2 from J, leaving 9 bases between them. This CDR3 is 15 amino acids long. Here the CDR3 reads CASSLVGTAYNEQFF. CDR3 bases: TGTGCCAGCAGCTTAGTCGGGACTGCCTACAATGAGCAGTTCTTC.

This clonotype showed up just once. This sequence may be a read error, since a much larger clone differs from it by one base. The V and J genes are TRBV5-7 and TRBJ2-7; 7 nucleotides align to TRBD1. TRBV5-7 is flagged as an ORF with uncertain function. The CDR3 is 19 residues long. V was clipped by 0 bases and J by 0 bases; unmatched bases: 15. The CDR3 loop is CASSLAPRDRALASYEQYF. The DNA of the CDR3 is TGTGCCAGCAGCTTGGCTCCACGGGACAGAGCGCTAGCCTCCTACGAGCAGTACTTC.

At least ten counts were recorded for this clonotype. The gene calls are TRBV29-1 and TRBJ2-7, with no clear D. From germline, CDR1 is SQVTM and CDR2 ANQGSEA. The CDR3 length is 13 residues. Trimming shortened V by 8 bases and J by 0 bases, and 14 bases separated the two germline ends. Here the CDR3 DNA reads TGCAGCATCAATACGGCAGACTCCTACGAGCAGTACTTC. It specifies CSINTADSYEQYF.

Comment on this clonotype: At one boundary the junction diverges from the germline segment, which might be a read error. J is TRBJ2-1 and V is TRBV2; no firm D call. The CDR3 has 14 amino acids. CDR1 is SNHLY, CDR2 FYNNEI, per germline. Here the CDR3 reads CASGELVSPGEQFF. The CDR3, as DNA: TGTGCCAGCGGTGAACTGGTTAGCCCCGGTGAGCAGTTCTTC.

This clonotype was seen many times. This chain links TRBV12-3 or TRBV12-4 with TRBJ1-2; 11 nucleotides match TRBD1. CDR3 length equals 15 residues. With V trimmed by 4 bases and J by 6 bases, 7 bases remained unmatched. The CDR3 nucleotides read TGTGCCAGCAGTTCTCCGGACAGGGGGCAGAATGGCTACACCTTC. This gives the protein CASSSPDRGQNGYTF.

A word on this clonotype: This clone may be a read error of a much larger clone one base away. Since the CDR3 does not end with the conserved phenylalanine or tryptophan, this likely comes from a read error. J is TRBJ1-4 and V is TRBV10-3; D is ambiguous. This CDR3 region has 13 residues. Looked up from germline, CDR1 is ENHRY and CDR2 is SYGVKD. V was trimmed by 4 bases and J by 8 bases, leaving 11 bases between them. The CDR3 DNA follows: TGTGCCATCAGTGGGGCCCTTGAGGAAAAACTGTTTTCT. Translation gives CAISGALEEKLFS.

This clonotype was detected ten times or more. The CDR3 loop reads CASSLSVVERETQYF. CDR3 DNA: TGTGCCAGCAGTTTATCGGTGGTTGAGAGGGAGACCCAGTACTTC. The chain has TRBV27 and TRBJ2-5; D is unresolved. CDR1 is MNHEY and CDR2 is SMNVEV in the germline V gene (reference sequence). V lost 0 bases and J lost 5, with 13 bases in between. CDR3 length: 15 residues.

This sequence joins TRBV19 and TRBJ1-5; 9 bases agree with TRBD1. Germline V gene sequence: CDR1 LNHDA, CDR2 SQIVND (reference sequence). This CDR3 has 14 residues. The V gene end was trimmed by 3 bases and the J gene end by 7 bases; junction bases not matched to a gene: 4. For the CDR3, the DNA is TGTGCCAGTAGTATCGGACAGGGGAGGCAGCCCCAGCATTTT. This encodes CASSIGQGRQPQHF.

The chain employs TRBV3-1 and TRBJ2-3; D perhaps matches TRBD2 (7 bases). The V gene's germline CDR1 is LGHDT and CDR2 YNNKEL (reference sequence). This CDR3 region has 16 residues. Trimming pared 7 bases from V and 0 bases from J, leaving 17 bases between. This CDR3 is CASTRGGGTSTDTQYF. CDR3 in DNA: TGTGCCAGCACCCGAGGGGGAGGGACTAGCACAGATACGCAGTATTTT.

In its sample, this clonotype was seen many times. The chain uses TRBV5-1 and TRBJ2-1; D not resolved. The CDR3 consists of 15 residues. Germline lookup yields CDR1 SGHRS and CDR2 YFSETQ. Trimming took off 0 bases at V and 0 bases at J, with 7 bases between the two ends. As DNA, the CDR3 is TGCGCCAGCAGCTTGGGTGGATCCTCCTACAATGAGCAGTTCTTC. Its protein product is CASSLGGSSYNEQFF.

This clonotype was counted many times. This chain links TRBV19 with TRBJ1-5; perhaps TRBD1 as D (5 bases). The V gene's germline CDR1 is LNHDA and CDR2 SQIVND (reference sequence). V was clipped by 1 base and J by 3 bases, with 7 bases between them. This CDR3 contains 14 residues. The CDR3 spells CASSIGGSNQPQHF. In DNA form, the CDR3 reads TGTGCCAGTAGTATAGGGGGCTCCAATCAGCCCCAGCATTTT.

The V gene is TRBV6-2 or TRBV6-3, the J gene TRBJ1-5; no definite D call. CDR1 is MNHEY and CDR2 is SVGEGT in the germline V gene. Between the trimmed V and J ends, which lost 10 bases and 0 bases, there was a span of 13 bases. The length of the CDR3 is 14 residues. This CDR3 reads CAIREGGSNQPQHF. DNA of the CDR3: TGTGCCATCAGAGAGGGTGGTAGCAATCAGCCCCAGCATTTT.